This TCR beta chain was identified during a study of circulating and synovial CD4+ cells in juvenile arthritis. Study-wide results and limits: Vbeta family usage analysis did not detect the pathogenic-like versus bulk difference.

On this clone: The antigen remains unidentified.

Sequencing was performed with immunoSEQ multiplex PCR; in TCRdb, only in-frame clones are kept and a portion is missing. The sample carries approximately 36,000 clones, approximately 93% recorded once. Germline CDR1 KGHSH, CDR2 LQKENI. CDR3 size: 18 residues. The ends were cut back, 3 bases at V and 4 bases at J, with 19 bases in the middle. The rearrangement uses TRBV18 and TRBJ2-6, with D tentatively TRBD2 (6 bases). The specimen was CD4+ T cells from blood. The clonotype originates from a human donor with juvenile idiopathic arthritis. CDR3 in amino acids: CASSPTPGVFEGANVLTF. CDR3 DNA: TGTGCCAGCTCACCTACCCCGGGGGTCTTCGAGGGGGCCAACGTCCTGACTTTC.